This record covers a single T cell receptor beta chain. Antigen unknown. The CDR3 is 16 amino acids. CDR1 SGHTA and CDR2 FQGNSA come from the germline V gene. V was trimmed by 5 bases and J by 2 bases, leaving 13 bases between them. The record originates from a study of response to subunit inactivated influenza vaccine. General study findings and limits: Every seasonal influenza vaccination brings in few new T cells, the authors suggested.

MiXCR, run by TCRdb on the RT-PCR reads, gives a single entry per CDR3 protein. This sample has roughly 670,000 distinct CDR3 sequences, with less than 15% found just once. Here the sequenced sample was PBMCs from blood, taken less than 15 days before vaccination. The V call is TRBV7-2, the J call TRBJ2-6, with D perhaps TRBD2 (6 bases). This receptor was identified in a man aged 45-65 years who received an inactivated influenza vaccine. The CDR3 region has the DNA TGTGCCAGCAGCGCGGGACGGAGAACTGGGGCCAACGTCCTGACTTTC. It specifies CASSAGRRTGANVLTF.